This T cell receptor (beta chain) was documented in a study of T cells after yellow fever vaccination. Study details: Low-cell-number fractions underwent preparation using SMART-Seq v4 Ultra Low Input.

A universal primer site and UMIs were added as TCR cDNA was made by 5'RACE template switching. Each CDR3 protein is one row after TCRdb ran MiXCR on the 5' RACE reads. The sample shows 250,000 or so distinct CDR3 sequences, 3.6% of them seen only once. This clonotype was observed many times. Its antigen is unknown. With 3 bases removed from V and 4 bases from J, the gap between germline ends came to 13 bases. Germline CDR1 and CDR2: LNHDA and SQIVND (reference sequence). The CDR3 loop spans 15 amino acids. General observations from the study: Clones that expanded after primary vaccination mostly reappeared after the booster (around 96% CD4, 70% to 90% CD8).

The specimen was PBMCs, collected 15 days after the yellow fever booster vaccination. The clonotype comes from a man aged 18 to 30 who received the YFV17D yellow fever vaccine. This sequence joins TRBV19 and TRBJ2-1, with D possibly called TRBD1 or TRBD2 (6 bases each). The CDR3 bases are TGTGCCAGTAGTATGTACGGGGGCACTTACAATGAGCAGTTCTTC. Translation gives CASSMYGGTYNEQFF.